What follows are 12 T cell receptor beta chains derived from one specimen sequenced in a study of blood T cell repertoires in COVID-19. Sequenced by immunoSEQ multiplex PCR; TCRdb stores in-frame clones only, minus some. The sample gives about 120,000 clones, nearly 80% of which show up once; 16% is in the top ten. The material sequenced was peripheral blood. All receptors come from a woman older than 75 with active or convalescent COVID-19.

The CDR3 here is CASKTGTANYGYTF. In nucleotides, the CDR3 is TGTGCCAGCAAGACCGGGACAGCGAACTATGGCTACACCTTC. The chain recombines TRBV2 with TRBJ1-2; 7 positions agree with TRBD1. Germline V CDR1 and CDR2: SNHLY, FYNNEI. The CDR3 is made up of 14 amino acids. J was trimmed by 2 bases and V by 7 bases; bases with no gene match: 7.

This clone occurred many times. The V call is TRBV10-1, the J call TRBJ2-7, with 8 bases aligning to TRBD1. CDR1 and CDR2 from the germline V gene are WNHNN and SYGVQD (reference sequence). V dropped 9 bases and J dropped 6; count of bases not matched to a gene: 13. This CDR3 contains 14 residues. The CDR3 region is CASMYRDRRCEQYF. The CDR3 DNA follows: TGCGCCAGTATGTACCGGGACAGGCGCTGCGAGCAGTACTTC.

CDR3 DNA: TGTGCCAGCAGCACCTCGACAGGGGATCCCTACGAGCAGTACTTC. It translates to CASSTSTGDPYEQYF. The chain carries TRBV11-2 and TRBJ2-7, with 8 nucleotides matching TRBD1. CDR1 SGHAT and CDR2 FQNNGV come from the germline V gene. This CDR3 spans 15 amino acids. The V gene end was trimmed by 5 bases and the J gene end by 2 bases; junction bases not matched to a gene: 8.

The chain links TRBV5-1 to TRBJ1-4; no reliable D call. The germline CDR1 and CDR2 sequences are SGHRS and YFSETQ. The CDR3 is 16 amino acids. V gave up 0 bases and J gave up 7 bases, with 16 bases separating them. CDR3 sequence (DNA): TGCGCCAGCAGCTTGGGGTTTCCCCAGGTTGGTGAAAAACTGTTTTTT. Its protein product is CASSLGFPQVGEKLFF.

CDR3 DNA sequence: TGTGCCAGCAGTTATCTGGGACTAGCGGGTACCTACGAGCAGTACTTC. It codes for CASSYLGLAGTYEQYF. This chain uses TRBV6-5 with TRBJ2-7; 12 positions agree with TRBD2. This CDR3 comprises 16 residues. Germline V gene data show CDR1 as MNHEY and CDR2 as SVGAGI. The V gene end was trimmed by 3 bases and the J gene end by 2 bases; junction bases not matched to a gene: 5.

A few counts support this clone. V is TRBV7-9 and J is TRBJ2-7, with unresolved D. CDR1 SEHNR and CDR2 FQNEAQ come from the germline V gene (reference sequence). The CDR3 is 11 residues long. Trimming took off 5 bases at V and 3 bases at J, with 5 bases between the two ends. The CDR3 reads CASSLNYEQYF. DNA of the CDR3: TGTGCCAGCAGCCTTAACTACGAGCAGTACTTC.

The chain recombines TRBV2 with TRBJ2-3, with 7 positions matching TRBD1. CDR1 and CDR2 (germline): SNHLY, FYNNEI. The CDR3 is 16 amino acids. V was pared by 5 bases and J by 0 bases, with 8 bases of the junction left unmatched. In nucleotides, the CDR3 is TGTGCCAGCAGTCCCCCCGAGGGGGCGAGCACAGATACGCAGTATTTT. Its translation is CASSPPEGASTDTQYF. Full variable domain (outside the CDR3, taken from reference TRBV2 and TRBJ2-3): EPEVTQTPSHQVTQMGQEVILRCVPISNHLYFYWYRQILGQKVEFLVSFYNNEISEKSEIFDDQFSVERPDGSNFTLKIRSTKLEDSAMYFCASSPPEGASTDTQYFGPGTRLTVL.

The chain has TRBV7-2 and TRBJ2-5, with no clear D. V gave up 1 base and J gave up 2 bases, with 8 bases separating them. Germline-derived CDR1 and CDR2 are SGHTA and FQGNSA. The CDR3 has 14 amino acids. CDR3 in DNA: TGTGCCAGCAGCTTAGTTAGTGCTCAAGAGACCCAGTACTTC. It specifies CASSLVSAQETQYF.

In this sample, this clone turned up a few times. This chain connects TRBV15 to TRBJ1-4, with 9 positions matching TRBD1. The germline V gene has CDR1 LNHNV and CDR2 YYDKDF (reference sequence). The CDR3 is 16 amino acids. Trimming at V came to 0 bases and at J to 7 bases, leaving 6 bases not matched to a gene. The CDR3, as DNA: TGTGCCACCAGCAGAGATTGGGGACAGGGCGGTGAAAAACTGTTTTTT. Amino acids: CATSRDWGQGGEKLFF.

V is TRBV12-3 or TRBV12-4 and J is TRBJ1-1; D remains unclear. Trimming shortened V by 4 bases and J by 10 bases, and 13 bases separated the two germline ends. The CDR3 sequence is 12 residues long. CDR3 in amino acids: CASSSSGSRAFF. As DNA, the CDR3 is TGTGCCAGCAGTTCCTCCGGGTCACGAGCTTTCTTT.

The genes are TRBV6-6 and TRBJ1-3, with a tentative D call TRBD1 (5 bases). The CDR3 runs to 13 residues. CDR1 is MNHNY and CDR2 is SVGAGI in the germline V gene (reference sequence). Deletions cut 11 bases from V and 0 bases from J, with 11 bases between. The CDR3 DNA reads as TGTGCCGCGAGGACATACTCTGGAAACACCATATATTTT. Protein: CAARTYSGNTIYF.

V and J are TRBV5-1 and TRBJ1-2; weak D call: TRBD1 (5 bases). From germline, CDR1 is SGHRS and CDR2 YFSETQ. The CDR3 sequence is 15 residues long. Trimming took off 9 bases at V and 1 base at J, with 19 bases between the two ends. The CDR3 DNA is TGCGCCATCATTTTAACAGGCCACATTAACTATGGCTACACCTTC. Residues: CAIILTGHINYGYTF.